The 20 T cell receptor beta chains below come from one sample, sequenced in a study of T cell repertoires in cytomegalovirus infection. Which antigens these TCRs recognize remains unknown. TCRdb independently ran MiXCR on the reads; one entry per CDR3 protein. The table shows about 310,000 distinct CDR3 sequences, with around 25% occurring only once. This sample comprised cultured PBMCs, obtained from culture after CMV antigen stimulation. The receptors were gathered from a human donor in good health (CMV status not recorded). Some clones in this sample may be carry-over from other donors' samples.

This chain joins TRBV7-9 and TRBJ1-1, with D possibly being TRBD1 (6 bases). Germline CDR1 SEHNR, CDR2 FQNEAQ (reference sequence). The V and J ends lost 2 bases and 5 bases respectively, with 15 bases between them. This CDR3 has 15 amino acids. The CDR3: CASSLLSGGLTEAFF. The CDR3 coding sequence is TGTGCCAGCAGCTTATTGTCCGGGGGCCTGACTGAAGCTTTCTTT.

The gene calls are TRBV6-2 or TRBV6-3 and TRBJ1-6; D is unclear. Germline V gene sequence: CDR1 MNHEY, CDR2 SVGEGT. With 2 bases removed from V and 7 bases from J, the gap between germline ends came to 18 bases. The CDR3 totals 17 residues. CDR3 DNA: TGTGCCAGCAGTTACCCTATAGGAGCGACGGAGAATTCACCCCTCCACTTT. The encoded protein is CASSYPIGATENSPLHF.

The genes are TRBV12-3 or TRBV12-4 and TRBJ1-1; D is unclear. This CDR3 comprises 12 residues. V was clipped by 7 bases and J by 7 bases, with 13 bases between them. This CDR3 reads CASTMGWGEAFF. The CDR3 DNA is TGTGCCAGCACTATGGGATGGGGTGAAGCTTTCTTT.

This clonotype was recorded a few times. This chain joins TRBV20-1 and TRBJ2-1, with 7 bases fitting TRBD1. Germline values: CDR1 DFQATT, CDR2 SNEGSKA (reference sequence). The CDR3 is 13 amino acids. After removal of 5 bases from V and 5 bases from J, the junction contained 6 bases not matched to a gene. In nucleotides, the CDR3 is TGCAGTGCTTTCCGGGACAGTAACAATGAGCAGTTCTTC. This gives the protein CSAFRDSNNEQFF.

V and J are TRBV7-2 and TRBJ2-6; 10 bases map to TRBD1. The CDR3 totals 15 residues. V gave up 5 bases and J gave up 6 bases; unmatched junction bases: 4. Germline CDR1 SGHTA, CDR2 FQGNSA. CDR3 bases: TGTGCCAGCAGCCCGGGACAGGGGCCGGCCAACGTCCTGACTTTC. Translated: CASSPGQGPANVLTF. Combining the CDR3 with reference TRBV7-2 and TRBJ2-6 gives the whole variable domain GAGVSQSPSNKVTEKGKDVELRCDPISGHTALYWYRQSLGQGLEFLIYFQGNSAPDKSGLPSDRFSAERTGGSVSTLTIQRTQQEDSAVYLCASSPGQGPANVLTFGAGSRLTVL.

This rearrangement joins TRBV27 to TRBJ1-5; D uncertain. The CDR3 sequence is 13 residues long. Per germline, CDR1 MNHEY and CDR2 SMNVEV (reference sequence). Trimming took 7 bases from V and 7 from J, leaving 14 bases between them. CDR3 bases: TGTGCCAGCAATCCCCAGAGGAAGCAGCCCCAGCATTTT. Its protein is CASNPQRKQPQHF.

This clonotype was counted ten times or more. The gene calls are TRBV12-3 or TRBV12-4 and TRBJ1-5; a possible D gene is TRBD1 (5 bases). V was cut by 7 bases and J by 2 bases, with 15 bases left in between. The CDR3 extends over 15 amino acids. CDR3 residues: CASTTTLGRNQPQHF. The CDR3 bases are TGTGCCAGCACCACGACCTTGGGACGCAATCAGCCCCAGCATTTT.

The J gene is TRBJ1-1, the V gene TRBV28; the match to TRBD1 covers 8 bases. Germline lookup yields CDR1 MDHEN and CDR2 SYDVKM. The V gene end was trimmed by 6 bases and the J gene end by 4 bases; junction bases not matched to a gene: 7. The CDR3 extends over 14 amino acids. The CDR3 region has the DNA TGTGCCAGCAGGACAGGGGCGCTTACCACTGAAGCTTTCTTT. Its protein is CASRTGALTTEAFF.

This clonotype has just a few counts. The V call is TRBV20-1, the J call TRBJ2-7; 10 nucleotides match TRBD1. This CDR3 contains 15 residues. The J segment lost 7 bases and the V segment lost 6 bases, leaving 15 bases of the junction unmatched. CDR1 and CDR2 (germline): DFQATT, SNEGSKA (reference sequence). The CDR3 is CSATNRQGAAREQYF. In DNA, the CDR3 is TGCAGTGCAACAAACCGACAGGGGGCAGCGAGGGAGCAGTACTTC.

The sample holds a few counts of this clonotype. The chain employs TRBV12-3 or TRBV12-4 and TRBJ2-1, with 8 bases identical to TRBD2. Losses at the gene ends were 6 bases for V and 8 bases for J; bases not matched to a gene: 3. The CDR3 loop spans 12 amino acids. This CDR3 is CASSGLAHEQFF. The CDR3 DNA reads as TGTGCCAGCAGCGGACTAGCTCATGAGCAGTTCTTC.

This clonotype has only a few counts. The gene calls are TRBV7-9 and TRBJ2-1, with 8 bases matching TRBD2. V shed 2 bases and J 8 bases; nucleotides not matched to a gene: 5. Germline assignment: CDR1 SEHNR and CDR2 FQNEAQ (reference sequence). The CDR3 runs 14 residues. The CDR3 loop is CASSLLRREDEQFF. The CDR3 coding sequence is TGTGCCAGCAGCTTACTGCGGCGGGAGGATGAGCAGTTCTTC. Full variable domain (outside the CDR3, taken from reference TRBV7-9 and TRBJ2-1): DTGVSQNPRHKITKRGQNVTFRCDPISEHNRLYWYRQTLGQGPEFLTYFQNEAQLEKSRLLSDRFSAERPKGSFSTLEIQRTEQGDSAMYLCASSLLRREDEQFFGPGTRLTVL.

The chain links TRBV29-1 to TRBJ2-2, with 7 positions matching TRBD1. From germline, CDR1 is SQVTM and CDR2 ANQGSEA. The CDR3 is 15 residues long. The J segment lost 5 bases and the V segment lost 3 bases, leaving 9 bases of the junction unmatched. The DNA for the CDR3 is TGCAGCGTTGAGATTCGGGACAGAGTTACCGGGGAGCTGTTTTTT. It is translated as CSVEIRDRVTGELFF.

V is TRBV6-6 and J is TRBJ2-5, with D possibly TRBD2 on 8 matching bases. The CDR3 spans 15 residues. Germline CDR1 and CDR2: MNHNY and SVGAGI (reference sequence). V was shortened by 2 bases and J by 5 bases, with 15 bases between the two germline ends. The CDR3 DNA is TGTGCCAGCAGTTACCCTTTAGCGGGACAGGAGACCCAGTACTTC. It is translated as CASSYPLAGQETQYF.

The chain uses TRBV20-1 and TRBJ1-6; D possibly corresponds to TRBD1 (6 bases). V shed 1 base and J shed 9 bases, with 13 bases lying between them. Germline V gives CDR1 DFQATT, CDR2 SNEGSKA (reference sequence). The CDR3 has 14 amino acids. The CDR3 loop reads CSARGAQGISPLHF. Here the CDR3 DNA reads TGCAGTGCTAGAGGAGCCCAGGGGATTTCACCCCTCCACTTT.

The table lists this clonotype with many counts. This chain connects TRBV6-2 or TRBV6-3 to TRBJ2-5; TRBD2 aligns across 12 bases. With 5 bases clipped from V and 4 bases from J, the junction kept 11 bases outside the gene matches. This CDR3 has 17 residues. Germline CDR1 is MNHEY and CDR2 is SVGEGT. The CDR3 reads CASSGGLAGIRGETQYF. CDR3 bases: TGTGCCAGCAGTGGGGGACTAGCGGGTATTCGGGGAGAGACCCAGTACTTC.

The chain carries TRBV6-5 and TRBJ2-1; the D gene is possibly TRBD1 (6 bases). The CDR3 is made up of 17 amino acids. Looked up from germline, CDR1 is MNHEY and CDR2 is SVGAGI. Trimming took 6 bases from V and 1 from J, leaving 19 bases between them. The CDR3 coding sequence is TGTGCCAGCAGGGGGGCGGGTGCGGGCGATTCCTACAATGAGCAGTTCTTC. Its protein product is CASRGAGAGDSYNEQFF.

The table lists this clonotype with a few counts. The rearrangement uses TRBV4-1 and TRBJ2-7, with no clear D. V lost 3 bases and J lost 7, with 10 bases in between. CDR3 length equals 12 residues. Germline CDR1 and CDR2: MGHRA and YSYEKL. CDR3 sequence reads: CASSHNYREQYF. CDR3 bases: TGCGCCAGCAGCCACAACTACCGGGAGCAGTACTTC.

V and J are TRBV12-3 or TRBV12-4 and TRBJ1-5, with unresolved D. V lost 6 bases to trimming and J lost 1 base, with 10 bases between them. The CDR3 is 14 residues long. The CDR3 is CASREPGSNQPQHF. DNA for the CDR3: TGTGCCAGCAGGGAACCGGGGAGCAATCAGCCCCAGCATTTT.

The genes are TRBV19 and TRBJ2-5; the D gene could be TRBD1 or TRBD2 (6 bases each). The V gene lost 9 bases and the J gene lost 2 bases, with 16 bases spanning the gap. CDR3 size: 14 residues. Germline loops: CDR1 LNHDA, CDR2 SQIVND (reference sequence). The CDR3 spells CASRDMEGQETQYF. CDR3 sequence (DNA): TGTGCCAGCAGGGACATGGAGGGTCAAGAGACCCAGTACTTC.

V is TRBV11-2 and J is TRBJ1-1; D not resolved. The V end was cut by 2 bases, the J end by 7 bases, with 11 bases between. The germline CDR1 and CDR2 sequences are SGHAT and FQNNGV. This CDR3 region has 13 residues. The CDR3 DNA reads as TGTGCCAGCAGCTTACTTTCACGGATTGAAGCTTTCTTT. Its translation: CASSLLSRIEAFF.